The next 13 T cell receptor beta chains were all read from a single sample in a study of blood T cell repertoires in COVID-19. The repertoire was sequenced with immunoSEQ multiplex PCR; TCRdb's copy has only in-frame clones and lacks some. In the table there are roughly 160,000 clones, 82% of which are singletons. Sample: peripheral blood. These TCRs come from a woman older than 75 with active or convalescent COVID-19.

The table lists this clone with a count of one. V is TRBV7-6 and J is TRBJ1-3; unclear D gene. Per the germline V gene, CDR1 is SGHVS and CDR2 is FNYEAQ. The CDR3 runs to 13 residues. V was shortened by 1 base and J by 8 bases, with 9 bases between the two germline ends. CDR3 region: CASSLGELDTIYF. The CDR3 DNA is TGTGCCAGCAGCTTAGGAGAACTGGACACCATATATTTT.

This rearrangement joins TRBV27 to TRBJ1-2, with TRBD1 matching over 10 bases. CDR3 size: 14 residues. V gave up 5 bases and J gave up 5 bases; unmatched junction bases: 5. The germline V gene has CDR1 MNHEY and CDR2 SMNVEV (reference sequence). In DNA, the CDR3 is TGTGCCAGCAGTGACGGGACAGGGGTTTATGGCTACACCTTC. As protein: CASSDGTGVYGYTF.

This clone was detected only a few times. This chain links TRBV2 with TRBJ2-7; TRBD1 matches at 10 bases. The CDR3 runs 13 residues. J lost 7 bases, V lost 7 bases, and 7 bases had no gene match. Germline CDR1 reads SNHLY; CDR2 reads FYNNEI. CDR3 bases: TGTGCCAGCACCCGACAGGGGGCGGTTGAGCAGTACTTC. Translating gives CASTRQGAVEQYF. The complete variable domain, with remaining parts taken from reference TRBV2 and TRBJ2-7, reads EPEVTQTPSHQVTQMGQEVILRCVPISNHLYFYWYRQILGQKVEFLVSFYNNEISEKSEIFDDQFSVERPDGSNFTLKIRSTKLEDSAMYFCASTRQGAVEQYFGPGTRLTVT.

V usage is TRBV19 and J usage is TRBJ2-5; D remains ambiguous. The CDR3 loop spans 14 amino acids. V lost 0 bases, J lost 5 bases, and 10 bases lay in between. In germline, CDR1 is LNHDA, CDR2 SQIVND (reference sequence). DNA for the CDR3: TGTGCCAGTAGTATAGATCACTCCACGGAGACCCAGTACTTC. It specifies CASSIDHSTETQYF.

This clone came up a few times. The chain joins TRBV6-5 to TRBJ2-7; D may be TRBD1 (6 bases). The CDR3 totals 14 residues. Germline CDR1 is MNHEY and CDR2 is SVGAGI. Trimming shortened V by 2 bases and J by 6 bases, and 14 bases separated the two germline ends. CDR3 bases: TGTGCCAGCAGTTACGGCAGGGGTCCCTTCGAGCAGTACTTC. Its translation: CASSYGRGPFEQYF.

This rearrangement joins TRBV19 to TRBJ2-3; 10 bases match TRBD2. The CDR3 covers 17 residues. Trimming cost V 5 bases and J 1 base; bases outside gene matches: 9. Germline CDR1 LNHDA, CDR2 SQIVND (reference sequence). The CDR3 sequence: CASSHTGLAARTDTQYF. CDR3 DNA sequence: TGTGCCAGTAGTCATACAGGACTAGCGGCCCGCACAGATACGCAGTATTTT.

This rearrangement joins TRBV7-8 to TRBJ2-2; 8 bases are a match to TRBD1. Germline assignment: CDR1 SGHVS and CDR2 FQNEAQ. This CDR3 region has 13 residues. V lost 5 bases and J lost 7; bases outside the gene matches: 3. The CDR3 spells CASSRTGSGELFF. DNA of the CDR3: TGTGCCAGCAGCCGGACAGGGAGCGGGGAGCTGTTTTTT.

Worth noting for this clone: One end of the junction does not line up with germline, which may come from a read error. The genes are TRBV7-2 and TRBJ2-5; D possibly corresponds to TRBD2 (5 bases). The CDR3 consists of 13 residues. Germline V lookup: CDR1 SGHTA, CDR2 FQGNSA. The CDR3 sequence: CASRLGLRETQYF. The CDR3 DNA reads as TGTGCCAGCAGGTTAGGACTTCGAGAGACCCAGTACTTC.

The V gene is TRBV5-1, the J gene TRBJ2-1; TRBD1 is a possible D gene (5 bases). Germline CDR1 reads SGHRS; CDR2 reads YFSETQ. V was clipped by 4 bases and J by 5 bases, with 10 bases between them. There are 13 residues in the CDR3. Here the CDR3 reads CASSQATDNEQFF. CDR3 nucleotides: TGCGCCAGCAGCCAGGCGACAGACAATGAGCAGTTCTTC.

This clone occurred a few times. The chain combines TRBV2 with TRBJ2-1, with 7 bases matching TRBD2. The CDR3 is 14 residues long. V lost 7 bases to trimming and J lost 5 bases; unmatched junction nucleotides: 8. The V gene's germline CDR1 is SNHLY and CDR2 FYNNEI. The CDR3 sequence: CASIGLVGNNEQFF. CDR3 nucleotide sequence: TGTGCCAGCATAGGACTAGTGGGGAACAATGAGCAGTTCTTC.

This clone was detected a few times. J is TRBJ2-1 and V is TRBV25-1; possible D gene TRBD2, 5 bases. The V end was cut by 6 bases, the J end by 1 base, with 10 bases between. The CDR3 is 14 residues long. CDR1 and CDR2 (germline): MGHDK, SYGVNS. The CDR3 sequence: CASRGRESYNEQFF. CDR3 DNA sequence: TGTGCCAGCAGGGGGAGAGAGTCCTACAATGAGCAGTTCTTC.

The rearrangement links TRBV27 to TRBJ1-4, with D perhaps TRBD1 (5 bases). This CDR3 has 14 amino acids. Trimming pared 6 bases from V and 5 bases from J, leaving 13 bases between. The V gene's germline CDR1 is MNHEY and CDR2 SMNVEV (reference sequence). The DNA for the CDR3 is TGTGCCAGCAGAGTAGCGGGGGGAAATGAAAAACTGTTTTTT. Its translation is CASRVAGGNEKLFF.

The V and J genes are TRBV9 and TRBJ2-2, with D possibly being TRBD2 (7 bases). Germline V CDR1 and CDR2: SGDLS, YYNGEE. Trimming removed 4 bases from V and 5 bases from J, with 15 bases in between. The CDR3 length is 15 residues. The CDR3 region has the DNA TGTGCCAGCAGCCCCGAGAGGGGGGGGACCGGGGAGCTGTTTTTT. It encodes CASSPERGGTGELFF.